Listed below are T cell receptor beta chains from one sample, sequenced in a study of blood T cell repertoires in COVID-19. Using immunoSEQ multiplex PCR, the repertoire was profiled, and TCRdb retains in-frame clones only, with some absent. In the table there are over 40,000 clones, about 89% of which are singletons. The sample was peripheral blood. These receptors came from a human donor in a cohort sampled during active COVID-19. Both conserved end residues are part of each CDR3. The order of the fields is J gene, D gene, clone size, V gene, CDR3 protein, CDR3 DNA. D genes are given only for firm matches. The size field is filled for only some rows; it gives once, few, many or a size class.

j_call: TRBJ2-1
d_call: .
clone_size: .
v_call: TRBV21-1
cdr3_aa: CASSKGPGLHNEQFF
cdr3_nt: TGTGCCAGCAGCAAAGGCCCTGGACTCCACAATGAGCAGTTCTTC

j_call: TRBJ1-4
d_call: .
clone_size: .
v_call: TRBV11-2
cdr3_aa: CASSFSGSNEKLFF
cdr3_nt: TGTGCCAGCAGCTTCTCGGGGTCTAATGAAAAACTGTTTTTT

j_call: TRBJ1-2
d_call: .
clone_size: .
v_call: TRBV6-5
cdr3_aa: CASSRGAYGYTF
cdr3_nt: TGTGCCAGCAGCCGGGGGGCCTATGGCTACACCTTC

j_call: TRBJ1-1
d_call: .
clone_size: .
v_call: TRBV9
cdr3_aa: CASSGQMNTEAFF
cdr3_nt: TGTGCCAGCAGCGGACAGATGAACACTGAAGCTTTCTTT

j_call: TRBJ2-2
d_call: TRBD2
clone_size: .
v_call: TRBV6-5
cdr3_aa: CASSYSAGGTGELFF
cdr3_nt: TGTGCCAGCAGTTACTCCGCGGGAGGGACCGGGGAGCTGTTTTTT

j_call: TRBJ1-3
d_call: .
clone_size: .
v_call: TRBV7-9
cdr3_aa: CASSLGQGLRNTIYF
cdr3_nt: TGTGCCAGCAGCTTAGGCCAGGGACTGAGGAACACCATATATTTT

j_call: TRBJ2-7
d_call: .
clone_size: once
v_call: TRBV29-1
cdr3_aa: CSVEAGQGTYEQYF
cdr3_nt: TGCAGCGTTGAAGCAGGGCAGGGAACCTACGAGCAGTACTTC

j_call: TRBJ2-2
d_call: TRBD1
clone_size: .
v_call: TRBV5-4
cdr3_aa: CASSLGADRDDTGELFF
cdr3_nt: TGTGCCAGCAGCTTGGGTGCGGACAGGGATGACACCGGGGAGCTGTTTTTT

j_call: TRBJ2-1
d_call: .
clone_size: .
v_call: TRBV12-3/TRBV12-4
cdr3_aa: CASSSQRDNEQFF
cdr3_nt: TGTGCCAGCAGTTCCCAGCGGGACAATGAGCAGTTCTTC

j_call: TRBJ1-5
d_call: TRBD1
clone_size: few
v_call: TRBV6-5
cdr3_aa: CASRRTGVRNQPQHF
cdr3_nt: TGTGCCAGCAGACGGACAGGGGTTCGCAATCAGCCCCAGCATTTT

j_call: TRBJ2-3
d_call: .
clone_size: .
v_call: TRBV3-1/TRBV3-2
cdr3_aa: CASSLRGGGPSRDTQYF
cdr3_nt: TGTGCCAGCAGCCTGAGAGGGGGGGGGCCGTCCAGAGATACGCAGTATTTT

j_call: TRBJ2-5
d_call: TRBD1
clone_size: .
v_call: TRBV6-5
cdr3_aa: CASRVTGGHQETQYF
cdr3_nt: TGTGCCAGCAGGGTAACAGGGGGCCACCAAGAGACCCAGTACTTC

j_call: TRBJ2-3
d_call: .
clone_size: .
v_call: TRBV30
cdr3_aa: CAWSVQAPGDTQYF
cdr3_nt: TGTGCCTGGAGTGTACAGGCACCCGGCGATACGCAGTATTTT

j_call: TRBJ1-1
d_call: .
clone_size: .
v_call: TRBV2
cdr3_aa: CASHRGFGTEAFF
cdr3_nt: TGTGCCAGCCACCGGGGGTTTGGGACTGAAGCTTTCTTT

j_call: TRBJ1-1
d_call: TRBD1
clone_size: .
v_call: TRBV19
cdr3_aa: CASSPRGPNTEAFF
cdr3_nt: TGTGCCAGTAGTCCCAGGGGGCCGAACACTGAAGCTTTCTTT

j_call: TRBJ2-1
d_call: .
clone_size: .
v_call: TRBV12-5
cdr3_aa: CASGLQGKRWQFF
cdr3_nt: TGTGCTAGTGGTCTACAGGGTAAGAGGTGGCAGTTCTTC

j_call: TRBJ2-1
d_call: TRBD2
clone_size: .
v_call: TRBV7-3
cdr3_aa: CASSSRLAGAYNEQFF
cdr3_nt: TGTGCCAGCAGCTCCAGACTAGCGGGGGCGTACAATGAGCAGTTCTTC

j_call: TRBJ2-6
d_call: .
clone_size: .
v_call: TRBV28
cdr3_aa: CASSFLAGQGIRNVLTF
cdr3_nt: TGTGCCAGCAGTTTTTTAGCGGGACAGGGAATTCGAAACGTCCTGACTTTC

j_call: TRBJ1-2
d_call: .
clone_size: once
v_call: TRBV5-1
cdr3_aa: CASTQVTNYGYTF
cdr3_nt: TGCGCCAGCACCCAGGTTACTAACTATGGCTACACCTTC

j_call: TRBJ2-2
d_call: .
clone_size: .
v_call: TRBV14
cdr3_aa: CASSFTGFGGELFF
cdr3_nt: TGTGCCAGCAGTTTCACAGGGTTTGGCGGGGAGCTGTTTTTT

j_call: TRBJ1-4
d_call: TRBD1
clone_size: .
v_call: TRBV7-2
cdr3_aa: CASSPTGGGTNEKLFF
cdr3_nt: TGTGCCAGCAGCCCGACAGGGGGCGGAACTAATGAAAAACTGTTTTTT

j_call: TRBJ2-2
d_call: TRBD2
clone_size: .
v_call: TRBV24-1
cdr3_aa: CATSEAGSGDTGELFF
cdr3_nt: TGTGCCACTTCGGAGGCCGGAAGCGGGGACACCGGGGAGCTGTTTTTT

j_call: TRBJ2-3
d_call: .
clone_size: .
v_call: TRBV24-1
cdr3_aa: CATSDPVGGSTDTQYF
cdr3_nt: TGTGCCACCAGTGATCCCGTAGGCGGGAGCACAGATACGCAGTATTTT

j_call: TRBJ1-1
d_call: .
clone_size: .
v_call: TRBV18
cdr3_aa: CASSPPDRFEAFF
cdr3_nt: TGTGCCAGCTCACCACCCGACAGGTTTGAAGCTTTCTTT

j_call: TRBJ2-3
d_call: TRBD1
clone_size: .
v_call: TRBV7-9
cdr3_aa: CASRGTGVDTQYF
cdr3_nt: TGTGCCAGCAGGGGGACAGGGGTGGATACGCAGTATTTT

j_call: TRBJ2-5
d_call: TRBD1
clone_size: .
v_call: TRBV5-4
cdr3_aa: CASSLQGTETAYF
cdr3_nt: TGTGCCAGCAGCCTGCAAGGGACAGAGACGGCGTACTTC

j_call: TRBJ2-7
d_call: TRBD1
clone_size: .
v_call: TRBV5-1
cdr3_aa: CASSLGQGASYEQYF
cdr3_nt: TGCGCCAGCAGCTTGGGACAGGGGGCATCCTACGAGCAGTACTTC

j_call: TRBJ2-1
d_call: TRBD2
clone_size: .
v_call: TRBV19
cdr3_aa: CASTHSKAGGLNEQFF
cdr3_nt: TGTGCCAGTACCCATTCAAAAGCGGGAGGTTTAAATGAGCAGTTCTTC

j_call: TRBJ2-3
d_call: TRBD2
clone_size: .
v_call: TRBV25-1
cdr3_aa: CASSSLPGLTRATDTQYF
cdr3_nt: TGTGCCAGCAGTTCTCTCCCGGGACTAACCAGGGCCACAGATACGCAGTATTTT

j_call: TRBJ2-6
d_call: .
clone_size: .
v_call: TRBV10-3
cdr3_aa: CAISGGANVLTF
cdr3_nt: TGTGCCATCAGCGGGGGGGCCAACGTCCTGACTTTC

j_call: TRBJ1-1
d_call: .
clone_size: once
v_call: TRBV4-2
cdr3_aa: CASSPMGQRDLTEAFF
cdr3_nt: TGTGCCAGCAGCCCGATGGGGCAAAGGGATTTGACTGAAGCTTTCTTT

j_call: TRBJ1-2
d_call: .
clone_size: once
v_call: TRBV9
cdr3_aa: CASSRTNRVGAYGYTF
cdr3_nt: TGTGCCAGCAGCCGCACCAACAGGGTTGGTGCCTATGGCTACACCTTC

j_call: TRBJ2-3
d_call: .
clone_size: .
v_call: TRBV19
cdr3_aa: CASSRGRTDTQYF
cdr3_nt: TGTGCCAGTAGTAGAGGGAGAACAGATACGCAGTATTTT

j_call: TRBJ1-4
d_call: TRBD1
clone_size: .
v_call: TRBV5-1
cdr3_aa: CASSLALRDRDEKLFF
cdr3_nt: TGCGCCAGCAGCTTGGCTCTCCGGGACAGGGACGAAAAACTGTTTTTT

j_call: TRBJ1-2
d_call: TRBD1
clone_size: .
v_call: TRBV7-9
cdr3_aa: CASSFSGGGYTF
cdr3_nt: TGTGCCAGCAGCTTTTCAGGGGGCGGCTACACCTTC

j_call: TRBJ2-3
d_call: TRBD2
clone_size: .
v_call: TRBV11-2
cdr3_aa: CASSTSGGQTDTQYF
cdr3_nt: TGTGCCAGCAGCACCTCGGGGGGGCAGACAGATACGCAGTATTTT

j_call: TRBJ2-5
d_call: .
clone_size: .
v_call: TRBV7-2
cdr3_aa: CASSSPPRNQETQYF
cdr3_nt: TGTGCCAGCAGCTCCCCCCCGAGGAACCAAGAGACCCAGTACTTC

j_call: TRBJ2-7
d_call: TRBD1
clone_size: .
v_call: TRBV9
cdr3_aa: CASSVVPARGPPRRYEQYF
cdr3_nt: TGTGCCAGCAGCGTAGTTCCCGCCAGGGGGCCACCTCGTCGCTACGAGCAGTACTTC

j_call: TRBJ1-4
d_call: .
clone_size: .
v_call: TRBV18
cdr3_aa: CASSPGARDEKLFF
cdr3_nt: TGTGCCAGCTCACCAGGGGCTCGGGATGAAAAACTGTTTTTT

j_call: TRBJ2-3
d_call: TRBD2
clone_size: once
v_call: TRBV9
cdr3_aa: CASSPLPGGTDTQYF
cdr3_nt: TGTGCCAGCAGCCCCCTCCCGGGAGGTACAGATACGCAGTATTTT

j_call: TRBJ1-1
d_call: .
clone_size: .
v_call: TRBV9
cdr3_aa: CASNRGGDTEAFF
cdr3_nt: TGTGCCAGCAACCGTGGGGGGGACACTGAAGCTTTCTTT

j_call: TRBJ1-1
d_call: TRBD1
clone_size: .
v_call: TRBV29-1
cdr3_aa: CSVEEGASEAFF
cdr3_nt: TGCAGCGTTGAGGAGGGGGCTAGTGAAGCTTTCTTT

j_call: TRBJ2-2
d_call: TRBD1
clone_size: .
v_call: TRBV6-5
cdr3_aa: CAGQGWTGELFF
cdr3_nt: TGTGCCGGACAGGGGTGGACCGGGGAGCTGTTTTTT

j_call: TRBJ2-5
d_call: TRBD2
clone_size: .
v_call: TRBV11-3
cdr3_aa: CASSLVGLAEGETQYF
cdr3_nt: TGTGCCAGCAGCTTAGTGGGGCTAGCGGAGGGAGAGACCCAGTACTTC

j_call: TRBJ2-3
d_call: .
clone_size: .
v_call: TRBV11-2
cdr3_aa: CASSLPRGRTDTQYF
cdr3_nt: TGTGCCAGCAGCTTACCCCGTGGGAGAACAGATACGCAGTATTTT

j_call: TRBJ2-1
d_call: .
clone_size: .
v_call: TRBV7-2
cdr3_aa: CASSLGPRGYNEQFF
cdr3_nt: TGTGCCAGCAGCTTAGGCCCCCGCGGATACAATGAGCAGTTCTTC

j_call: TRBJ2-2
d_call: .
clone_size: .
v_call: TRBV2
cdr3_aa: CASRVDTGELFF
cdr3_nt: TGTGCCAGCAGGGTAGACACCGGGGAGCTGTTTTTT

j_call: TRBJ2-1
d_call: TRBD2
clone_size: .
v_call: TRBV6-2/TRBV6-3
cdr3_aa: CASSFQTSGQYNEQFF
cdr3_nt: TGTGCCAGCAGTTTTCAGACTAGCGGACAATACAATGAGCAGTTCTTC

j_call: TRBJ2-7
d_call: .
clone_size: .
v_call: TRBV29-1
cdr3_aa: CSVGVDTYEQYF
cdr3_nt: TGCAGCGTTGGCGTAGATACCTACGAGCAGTACTTC

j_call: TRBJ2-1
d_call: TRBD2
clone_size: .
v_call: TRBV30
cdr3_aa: CAWSETSGPNNEQFF
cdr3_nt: TGTGCCTGGAGTGAGACTAGCGGGCCTAACAATGAGCAGTTCTTC

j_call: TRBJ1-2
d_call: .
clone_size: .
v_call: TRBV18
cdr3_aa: CASSPGYYGYTF
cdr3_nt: TGTGCCAGCTCACCCGGGTACTATGGCTACACCTTC

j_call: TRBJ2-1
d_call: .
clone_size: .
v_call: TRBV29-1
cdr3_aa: CSVEGGQVTYNEQFF
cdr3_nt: TGCAGCGTTGAGGGGGGTCAGGTTACCTACAATGAGCAGTTCTTC

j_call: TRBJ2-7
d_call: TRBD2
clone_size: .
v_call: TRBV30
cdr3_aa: CAWAAGGSLEQYF
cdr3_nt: TGTGCCTGGGCCGCGGGGGGGAGCCTCGAGCAGTACTTC

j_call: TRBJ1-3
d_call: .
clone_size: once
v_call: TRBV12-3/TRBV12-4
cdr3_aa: CASTVEVGNTIYF
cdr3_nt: TGTGCCAGCACGGTGGAGGTTGGAAACACCATATATTTT

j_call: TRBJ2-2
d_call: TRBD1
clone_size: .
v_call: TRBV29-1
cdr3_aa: CSVYRDRAGYANTGELFF
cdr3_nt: TGCAGTGTTTACCGGGACAGGGCGGGTTACGCGAACACCGGGGAGCTGTTTTTT

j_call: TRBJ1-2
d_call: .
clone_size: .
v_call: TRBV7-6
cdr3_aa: CASSQREKNYGYTF
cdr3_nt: TGTGCCAGCAGCCAAAGGGAGAAAAACTATGGCTACACCTTC

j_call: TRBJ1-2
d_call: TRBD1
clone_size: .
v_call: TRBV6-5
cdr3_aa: CASSPQGAGGYTF
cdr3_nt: TGTGCCAGCAGTCCCCAGGGGGCGGGGGGCTACACCTTC

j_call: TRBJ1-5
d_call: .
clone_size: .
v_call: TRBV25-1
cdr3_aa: CASSELGVGHQPQHF
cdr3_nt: TGTGCCAGCAGTGAATTGGGTGTGGGGCATCAGCCCCAGCATTTT

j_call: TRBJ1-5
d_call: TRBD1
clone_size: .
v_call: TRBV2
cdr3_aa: CASSEGQNNQPQHF
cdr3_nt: TGTGCCAGCAGTGAGGGACAGAACAATCAGCCCCAGCATTTT

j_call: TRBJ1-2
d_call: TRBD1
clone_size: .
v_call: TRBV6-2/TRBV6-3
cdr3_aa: CASSPHNRGTEDNYGYTF
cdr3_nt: TGTGCCAGCAGCCCTCATAATCGAGGGACAGAAGATAACTATGGCTACACCTTC